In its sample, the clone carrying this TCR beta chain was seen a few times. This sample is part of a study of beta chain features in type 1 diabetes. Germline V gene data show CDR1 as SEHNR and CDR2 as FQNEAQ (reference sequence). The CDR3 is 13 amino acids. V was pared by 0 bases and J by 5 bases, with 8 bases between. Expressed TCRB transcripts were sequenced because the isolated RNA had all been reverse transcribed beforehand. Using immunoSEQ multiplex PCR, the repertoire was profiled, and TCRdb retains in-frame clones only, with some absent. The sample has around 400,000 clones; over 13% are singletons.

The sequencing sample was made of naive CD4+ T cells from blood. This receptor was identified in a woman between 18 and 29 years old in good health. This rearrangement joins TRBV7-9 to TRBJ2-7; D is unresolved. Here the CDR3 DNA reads TGTGCCAGCAGCTTAGCCCAGAGGCACGAGCAGTACTTC. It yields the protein CASSLAQRHEQYF. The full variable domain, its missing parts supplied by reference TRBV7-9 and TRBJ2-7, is DTGVSQNPRHKITKRGQNVTFRCDPISEHNRLYWYRQTLGQGPEFLTYFQNEAQLEKSRLLSDRFSAERPKGSFSTLEIQRTEQGDSAMYLCASSLAQRHEQYFGPGTRLTVT.